Listed below are T cell receptor beta chains from one sample, sequenced in a study of cytomegalovirus exposure and HLA in healthy donors. The table came from immunoSEQ multiplex PCR; TCRdb's copy has only in-frame clones and leaves some out. The data show 80,000 to 100,000 clones, around 80% seen once. The sequenced sample consisted of PBMCs. The receptors were gathered from a man aged 40-55 years in good health and CMV-seronegative. Both conserved end residues are part of each CDR3. The D gene is left open where the match is weak. Size values are once, few and many counts, or a class for expanded clones, and some rows have none.

.,TRBJ1-2,.,TRBV28,14,TGTGCCAGCAGTCAAACACGGGGGAACTATGGCTACACCTTC,CASSQTRGNYGYTF
.,TRBJ2-3,.,TRBV6-1,17,TGTGCCAGCAGTGAAGTAAGGACTACAAGTAGTGGAGATACGCAGTATTTT,CASSEVRTTSSGDTQYF
.,TRBJ1-2,.,TRBV4-1,14,TGCGCCAGCAGCCGGGAGGGAGTCTCCTGGAGCTACACCTTC,CASSREGVSWSYTF
.,TRBJ2-2,.,TRBV2,14,TGTGCCAGCAGTGACAGGGCCAACACCGGGGAGCTGTTTTTT,CASSDRANTGELFF
.,TRBJ1-2,.,TRBV7-2,17,TGTGCCAGCAGCTTAGATTCCAGGGAAGTTTTTGATTATGGCTACACCTTC,CASSLDSREVFDYGYTF
.,TRBJ2-5,.,TRBV4-1,14,TGCGCCAGCAGCCAAGTCTACCACCAAGAGACCCAGTACTTC,CASSQVYHQETQYF
.,TRBJ1-4,.,TRBV28,15,TGTGCCAGCAGACTCAACAGGGTTGGTCGTGAAAAACTGTTTTTT,CASRLNRVGREKLFF
.,TRBJ1-2,.,TRBV6-1,14,TGTGCCAGCAGTGAGGTTTTAAGGAGTGAAGGCTACACCTTC,CASSEVLRSEGYTF
.,TRBJ1-3,.,TRBV6-1,15,TGTGCCAGCAGTGGAAGCCGATCGTCTGGAAACACCATATATTTT,CASSGSRSSGNTIYF
.,TRBJ1-2,.,TRBV4-1,14,TGCGCCAGCAGCCAAGACGGGACACTCTATGGCTACACCTTC,CASSQDGTLYGYTF
.,TRBJ2-1,.,TRBV19,15,TGTGCCAGTTCCGCTGGGGGGGGCATCCACAATGAGCAGTTCTTC,CASSAGGGIHNEQFF
.,TRBJ1-1,.,TRBV2,14,TGTGCCAGCAGTGAGGGCAGGGTAAACACTGAAGCTTTCTTT,CASSEGRVNTEAFF
.,TRBJ1-1,TRBD1,TRBV27,15,TGTGCCAGCAGTCCCAGGGGGCTAAGAGACACTGAAGCTTTCTTT,CASSPRGLRDTEAFF
once,TRBJ2-2,TRBD1,TRBV4-3,15,TGCGCCAGCAGTCCACAGGGGGCTGTGACCGGGGAGCTGTTTTTT,CASSPQGAVTGELFF
.,TRBJ2-7,TRBD1,TRBV6-6,15,TGTGCCAGCAGCGATAGGGCAGGGGGCGCGAACGAGCAGTACTTC,CASSDRAGGANEQYF
.,TRBJ2-7,.,TRBV7-2,14,TGTGCCAGCAGCTCTCTAGCGGAGGGGGGACAGCAGTACTTC,CASSSLAEGGQQYF
.,TRBJ2-3,TRBD2,TRBV7-2,15,TGTGCCAGCAGCTATACTAGCGGGGGGTTGGATACGCAGTATTTT,CASSYTSGGLDTQYF
once,TRBJ2-5,TRBD2,TRBV5-1,14,TGCGCCAGCACCCTAGCGGGGGTCCAAGAGACCCAGTACTTC,CASTLAGVQETQYF
.,TRBJ2-5,.,TRBV28,15,TGTGCCAGCAGTATCCTGGAATGGAGTGAAGAGACCCAGTACTTC,CASSILEWSEETQYF
.,TRBJ2-3,TRBD2,TRBV6-5,14,TGTGCCACCCCCAGCGGGGGGACCACAGATACGCAGTATTTT,CATPSGGTTDTQYF
.,TRBJ1-2,.,TRBV30,15,TGTGCCTGGACAAAACCGGAGGCCTCTAACTATGGCTACACCTTC,CAWTKPEASNYGYTF
.,TRBJ1-2,.,TRBV19,16,TGTGCCAGCTGGGGGGTGCAACAAGTTAAAGACTATGGCTACACCTTC,CASWGVQQVKDYGYTF
.,TRBJ2-3,.,TRBV7-9,15,TGTGCCAGCAGCCACCAACCAACTGGCACAGATACGCAGTATTTT,CASSHQPTGTDTQYF
.,TRBJ2-7,.,TRBV6-1,16,TGTGCCAGCAGTGAAGTCCCGGGACTGGTAACCTACGAGCAGTACTTC,CASSEVPGLVTYEQYF
.,TRBJ1-2,.,TRBV10-3,13,TGTGCCATCAGTGAGTCCGGGTACTATGGCTACACCTTC,CAISESGYYGYTF
.,TRBJ2-1,.,TRBV27,16,TGTGCCAGCATGGGAAGGGGGACAAACCCTAACAATGAGCAGTTCTTC,CASMGRGTNPNNEQFF
few,TRBJ2-1,TRBD2,TRBV29-1,15,TGCAGCGTTGAAGGAATAGCGGGGGCGTACAATGAGCAGTTCTTC,CSVEGIAGAYNEQFF
once,TRBJ2-5,.,TRBV5-4,14,TGTGCCAGCCGGCCCGGGACACTACAAGAGACCCAGTACTTC,CASRPGTLQETQYF
.,TRBJ2-5,.,TRBV30,12,TGTGCCTGGAGCGGGAGTGGAGAGACCCAGTACTTC,CAWSGSGETQYF
once,TRBJ2-2,.,TRBV2,15,TGTGCCAGCAGTATTAGCAGTGGGAACACCGGGGAGCTGTTTTTT,CASSISSGNTGELFF
.,TRBJ2-2,TRBD2,TRBV5-4,16,TGTGCCAGCAGCTTCGGAGCGGGGGGACGCACCGGGGAGCTGTTTTTT,CASSFGAGGRTGELFF
.,TRBJ1-1,.,TRBV25-1,12,TGTGCCAGCAGTGGGGAGCCGGCTGAAGCTTTCTTT,CASSGEPAEAFF
.,TRBJ2-3,.,TRBV5-1,15,TGCGCCAGCAGGCGGATAGCGGTTAGCACAGATACGCAGTATTTT,CASRRIAVSTDTQYF
.,TRBJ2-1,TRBD2,TRBV6-5,15,TGTGCCAGCAGTTACCGAGGACTAGCGGACAATGAGCAGTTCTTC,CASSYRGLADNEQFF
.,TRBJ2-7,TRBD2,TRBV14,15,TGTGCCAGCAGCTCTCGAGCGGGGGCTTTCTACGAGCAGTACTTC,CASSSRAGAFYEQYF
.,TRBJ2-5,TRBD1,TRBV5-4,13,TGTGCCAGCAGCACGGGACAGCAAGAGACCCAGTACTTC,CASSTGQQETQYF
.,TRBJ2-5,.,TRBV4-3,17,TGCGCCAGCAGCCAAGATGCTCGGGGGTCGCTATTTGAGACCCAGTACTTC,CASSQDARGSLFETQYF
.,TRBJ1-6,TRBD1,TRBV14,14,TGTGCCAGCAGCCACAGGGGGCGTTTTTCACCCCTCCACTTT,CASSHRGRFSPLHF
.,TRBJ2-2,.,TRBV10-3,12,TGTGCCATCAGTGAACAAACCGGGGAGCTGTTTTTT,CAISEQTGELFF
.,TRBJ2-7,.,TRBV5-4,13,TGTGCCAGCAGCCGCACAGGGAGTTACGAGCAGTACTTC,CASSRTGSYEQYF
once,TRBJ1-5,.,TRBV7-9,14,TGTGCCAGCAGCTCACGGGACTCCCTCAGACCCCAGCATTTT,CASSSRDSLRPQHF
.,TRBJ2-3,TRBD1,TRBV9,15,TGTGCCAGCAGCGCGCGGGACAGGGAAACAGATACGCAGTATTTT,CASSARDRETDTQYF
.,TRBJ1-5,TRBD1,TRBV28,14,TGTGCCAGCAGGGGGGACAGGGGTGATCAGCCCCAGCATTTT,CASRGDRGDQPQHF
.,TRBJ1-1,.,TRBV6-4,15,TGTGCCAGCAGTGACTCGCAACAGGGAAGTACTGAAGCTTTCTTT,CASSDSQQGSTEAFF
.,TRBJ2-2,.,TRBV5-1,14,TGCGCCAGCAATAACTTCCTGAACACCGGGGAGCTGTTTTTT,CASNNFLNTGELFF
.,TRBJ1-6,TRBD1,TRBV19,13,TGTTACGAACCTGGACAGGCATGGCCACCCCTCCACTTT,CYEPGQAWPPLHF
.,TRBJ1-1,.,TRBV7-9,11,TGTGCCAGCAGCCTCGTCACTGAAGCTTTCTTT,CASSLVTEAFF
.,TRBJ1-3,TRBD1,TRBV27,14,TGTGCCAGCAAGGACAGGGCCTCTGGAAACACCATATATTTT,CASKDRASGNTIYF
.,TRBJ1-5,.,TRBV4-1,18,TGCGCCAGCAGCCAAGATCCATTCCAGGGCCCCGGAGTGGAGCCCCAGCATTTT,CASSQDPFQGPGVEPQHF
.,TRBJ2-7,.,TRBV7-6,15,TGTGCCAGCAGCCGGCCCAGGGCTGACTCCTACGAGCAGTACTTC,CASSRPRADSYEQYF
.,TRBJ1-2,TRBD1,TRBV7-9,15,TGTGCCAGCAGCGACGGGGACAGGCCGAACTATGGCTACACCTTC,CASSDGDRPNYGYTF
.,TRBJ1-6,.,TRBV4-1,12,TGCGCCAGCAGCCAAGGAGTTTGGCCCCTCCACTTT,CASSQGVWPLHF